This entry is about one T cell receptor (beta chain). The protocol was immunoSEQ multiplex PCR, while the TCRdb copy is restricted to in-frame clones and leaves out a portion. The sample records approximately 140,000 clones, about 91% being singletons. This specimen comes from a study of T cell responses to AZD1222 COVID-19 vaccine. The ends lost 1 base at V and 8 bases at J; junction bases unmatched: 8. Germline loops: CDR1 LNHDA, CDR2 SQIVND (reference sequence). The CDR3 totals 16 residues. The chain has TRBV19 and TRBJ2-1, with 10 bases that match TRBD2. Sequencing was performed on peripheral blood, taken 28 days after the second AZD1222 dose. The receptor was derived from an adult who received the AZD1222 COVID-19 vaccine. The CDR3 sequence is CASSIGSSGSIYEQFF. The DNA of the CDR3 is TGTGCCAGTAGTATAGGCTCTAGCGGGAGCATATATGAGCAGTTCTTC.